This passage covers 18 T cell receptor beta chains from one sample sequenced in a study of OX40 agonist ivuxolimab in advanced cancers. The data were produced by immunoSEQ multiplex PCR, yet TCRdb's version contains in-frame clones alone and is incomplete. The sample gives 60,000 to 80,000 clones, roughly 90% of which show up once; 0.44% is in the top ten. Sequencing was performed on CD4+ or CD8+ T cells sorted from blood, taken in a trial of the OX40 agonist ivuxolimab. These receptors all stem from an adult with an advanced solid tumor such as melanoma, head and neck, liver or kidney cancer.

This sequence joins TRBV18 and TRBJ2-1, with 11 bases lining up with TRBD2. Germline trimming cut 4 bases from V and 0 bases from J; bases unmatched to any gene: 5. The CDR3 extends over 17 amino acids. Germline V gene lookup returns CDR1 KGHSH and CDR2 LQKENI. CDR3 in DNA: TGTGCCAGCTCACGGACTAGCGGGTCGAGCTCCTACAATGAGCAGTTCTTC. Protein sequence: CASSRTSGSSSYNEQFF.

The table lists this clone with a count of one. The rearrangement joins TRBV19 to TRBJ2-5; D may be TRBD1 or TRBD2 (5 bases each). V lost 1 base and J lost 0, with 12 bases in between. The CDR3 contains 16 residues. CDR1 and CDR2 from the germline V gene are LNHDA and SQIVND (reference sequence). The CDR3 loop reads CASSIGKGTYQETQYF. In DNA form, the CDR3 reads TGTGCCAGTAGTATAGGGAAGGGGACGTACCAAGAGACCCAGTACTTC.

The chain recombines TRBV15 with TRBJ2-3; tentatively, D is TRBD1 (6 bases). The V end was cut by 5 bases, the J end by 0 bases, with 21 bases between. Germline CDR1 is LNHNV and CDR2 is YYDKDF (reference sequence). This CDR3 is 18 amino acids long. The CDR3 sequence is CATSGGQSTFLSTDTQYF. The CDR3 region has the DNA TGTGCCACCAGCGGAGGACAGAGCACATTCCTTAGCACAGATACGCAGTATTTT.

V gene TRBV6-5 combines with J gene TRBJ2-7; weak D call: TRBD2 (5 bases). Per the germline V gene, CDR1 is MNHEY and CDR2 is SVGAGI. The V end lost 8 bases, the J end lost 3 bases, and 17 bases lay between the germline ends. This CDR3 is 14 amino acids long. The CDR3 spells CASSFGTEDYEQYF. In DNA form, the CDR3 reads TGTGCCAGCTCTTTTGGCACGGAGGACTACGAGCAGTACTTC.

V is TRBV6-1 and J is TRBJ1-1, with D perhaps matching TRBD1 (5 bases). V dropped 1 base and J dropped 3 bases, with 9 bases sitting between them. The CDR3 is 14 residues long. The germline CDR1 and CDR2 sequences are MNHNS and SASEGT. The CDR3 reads CASSEGGFYTEAFF. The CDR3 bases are TGTGCCAGCAGTGAAGGGGGCTTCTACACTGAAGCTTTCTTT.

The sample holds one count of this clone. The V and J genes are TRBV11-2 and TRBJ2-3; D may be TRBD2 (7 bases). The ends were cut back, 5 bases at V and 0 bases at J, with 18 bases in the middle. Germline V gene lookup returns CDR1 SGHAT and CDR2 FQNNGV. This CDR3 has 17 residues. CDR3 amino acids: CASSRGGAAPSTDTQYF. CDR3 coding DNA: TGTGCCAGCAGCCGAGGGGGGGCAGCGCCTAGCACAGATACGCAGTATTTT.

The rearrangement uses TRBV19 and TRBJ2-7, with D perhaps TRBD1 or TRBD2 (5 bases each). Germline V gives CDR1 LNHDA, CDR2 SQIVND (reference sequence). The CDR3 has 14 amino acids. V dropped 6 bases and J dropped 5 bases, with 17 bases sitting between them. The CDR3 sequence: CASRAGTPNNEQYF. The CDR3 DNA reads TGTGCCAGTAGAGCCGGGACCCCCAACAACGAGCAGTACTTC.

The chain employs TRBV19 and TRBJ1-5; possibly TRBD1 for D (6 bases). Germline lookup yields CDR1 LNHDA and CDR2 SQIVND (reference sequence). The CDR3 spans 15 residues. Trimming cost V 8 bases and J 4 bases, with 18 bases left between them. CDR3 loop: CASQIGQGSNQPQHF. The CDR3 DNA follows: TGTGCCAGTCAGATCGGGCAGGGGAGTAATCAGCCCCAGCATTTT.

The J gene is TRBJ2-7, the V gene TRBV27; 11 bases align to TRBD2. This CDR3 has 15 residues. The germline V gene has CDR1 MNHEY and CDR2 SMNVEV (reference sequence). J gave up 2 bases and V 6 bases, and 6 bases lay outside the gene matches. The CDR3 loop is CASSLKLAGAYEQYF. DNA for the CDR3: TGTGCCAGCAGCCTCAAACTAGCGGGGGCCTACGAGCAGTACTTC.

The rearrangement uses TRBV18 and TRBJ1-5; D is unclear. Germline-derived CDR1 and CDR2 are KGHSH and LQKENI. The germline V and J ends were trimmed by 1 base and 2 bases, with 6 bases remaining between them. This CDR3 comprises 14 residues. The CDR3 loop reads CASSPQNGNQPQHF. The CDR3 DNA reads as TGTGCCAGCTCACCACAGAATGGCAATCAGCCCCAGCATTTT.

CDR3 in amino acids: CASSPRKNTEAFF. DNA for the CDR3: TGTGCCAGCAGTCCCCGTAAGAACACTGAAGCTTTCTTT. The genes are TRBV6-5 and TRBJ1-1; D is unclear. The CDR3 is made up of 13 amino acids. Deletions cut 5 bases from V and 1 base from J, with 8 bases between. Germline CDR1 and CDR2: MNHEY and SVGAGI.

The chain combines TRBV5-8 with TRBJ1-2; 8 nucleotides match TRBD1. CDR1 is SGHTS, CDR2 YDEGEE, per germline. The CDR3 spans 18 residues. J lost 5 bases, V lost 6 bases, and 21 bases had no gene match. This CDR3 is CASTPSYRGSLGGYGYTF. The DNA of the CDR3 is TGTGCCAGCACCCCTTCCTACAGGGGGTCCCTTGGGGGATATGGCTACACCTTC.

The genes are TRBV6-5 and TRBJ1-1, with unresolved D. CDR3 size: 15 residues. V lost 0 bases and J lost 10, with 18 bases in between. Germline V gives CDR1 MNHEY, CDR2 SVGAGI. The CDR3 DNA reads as TGTGCCAGCAGTTACTCGATATACGCCGCCTCAAGAGCTTTCTTT. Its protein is CASSYSIYAASRAFF.

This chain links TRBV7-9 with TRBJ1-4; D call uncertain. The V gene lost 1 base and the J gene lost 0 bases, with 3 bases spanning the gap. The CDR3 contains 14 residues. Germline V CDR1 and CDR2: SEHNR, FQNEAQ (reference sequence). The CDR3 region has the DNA TGTGCCAGCAGCTTAGGGACAACTAATGAAAAACTGTTTTTT. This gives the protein CASSLGTTNEKLFF.

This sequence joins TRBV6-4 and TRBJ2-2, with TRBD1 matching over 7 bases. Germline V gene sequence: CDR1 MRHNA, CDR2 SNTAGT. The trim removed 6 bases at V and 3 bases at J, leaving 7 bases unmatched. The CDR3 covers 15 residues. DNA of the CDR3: TGTGCCAGCAGCCCCGGGACAGATTACACCGGGGAGCTGTTTTTT. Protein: CASSPGTDYTGELFF.

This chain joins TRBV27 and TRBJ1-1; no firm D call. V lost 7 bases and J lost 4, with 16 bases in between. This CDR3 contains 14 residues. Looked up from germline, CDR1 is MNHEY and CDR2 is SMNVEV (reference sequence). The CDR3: CASTLREGGTEAFF. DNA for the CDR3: TGTGCCAGCACCCTTAGGGAGGGTGGCACTGAAGCTTTCTTT.

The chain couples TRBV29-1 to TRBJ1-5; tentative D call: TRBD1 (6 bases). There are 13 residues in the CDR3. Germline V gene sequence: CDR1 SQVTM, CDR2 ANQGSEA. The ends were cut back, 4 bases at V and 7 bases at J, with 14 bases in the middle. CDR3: CSVGWGARQPQHF. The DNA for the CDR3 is TGCAGCGTTGGTTGGGGGGCGAGGCAGCCCCAGCATTTT.

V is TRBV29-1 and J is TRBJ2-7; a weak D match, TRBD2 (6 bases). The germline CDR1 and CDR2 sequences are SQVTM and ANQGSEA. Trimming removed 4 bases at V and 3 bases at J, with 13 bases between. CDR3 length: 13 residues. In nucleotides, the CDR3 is TGCAGCGTTGGTTGGCGGGACCGCTACGAGCAGTACTTC. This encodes CSVGWRDRYEQYF.